This is a list of T cell receptor beta chains from one sample in a study of cytomegalovirus exposure and HLA in healthy donors. TCRdb keeps only in-frame clones here, not all; method: immunoSEQ multiplex PCR. The table has about 88,000 clones, about four fifths seen once; the top ten hold about 5%. Sequences were obtained from PBMCs. The source is a woman aged 40 to 55 in good health and CMV-seronegative. CDR3s include the opening cysteine and the closing phenylalanine or tryptophan. D genes are given only for firm matches. For some rows the clone size is stated as once, few or many, or as a class when expanded; others skip it.

d_gene: -; abundance: -; j_gene: TRBJ1-5; v_gene: TRBV29-1; CDR3aa: CSIIQGFLGNQPQHF
d_gene: -; abundance: -; j_gene: TRBJ1-5; v_gene: TRBV12-5; CDR3aa: CASFSPGRGGNQPQHF
d_gene: -; abundance: -; j_gene: TRBJ1-5; v_gene: TRBV2; CDR3aa: CASSEGLGLRTNQPQHF
d_gene: -; abundance: -; j_gene: -; v_gene: TRBV6-5; CDR3aa: CASRSGERAYEQYF
d_gene: TRBD1; abundance: -; j_gene: TRBJ1-5; v_gene: TRBV27; CDR3aa: CASSRRDSLYSNQPQHF
d_gene: TRBD2; abundance: -; j_gene: TRBJ2-5; v_gene: TRBV11-2; CDR3aa: CASSNRWASGGETQYF
d_gene: TRBD1; abundance: -; j_gene: TRBJ1-2; v_gene: TRBV10-2; CDR3aa: CASLKDRGGYTF
d_gene: -; abundance: -; j_gene: TRBJ1-1; v_gene: TRBV7-2; CDR3aa: CASSAKPFWAGTEAFF
d_gene: TRBD1; abundance: -; j_gene: TRBJ1-5; v_gene: TRBV30; CDR3aa: CAYATGVNQPQHF
d_gene: -; abundance: once; j_gene: TRBJ1-2; v_gene: TRBV5-6; CDR3aa: CASSLFHSNYGYTF
d_gene: TRBD1; abundance: -; j_gene: TRBJ1-2; v_gene: TRBV29-1; CDR3aa: CSVVRTGGPYGYTF
d_gene: -; abundance: -; j_gene: TRBJ2-3; v_gene: TRBV9; CDR3aa: CASGLLDRGPDTQYF
d_gene: -; abundance: -; j_gene: TRBJ2-7; v_gene: TRBV27; CDR3aa: CASSPRRGIVSYEQYF
d_gene: -; abundance: -; j_gene: TRBJ2-4; v_gene: TRBV5-4; CDR3aa: CASSLGDAGAAGNIQYF
d_gene: TRBD2; abundance: once; j_gene: TRBJ2-3; v_gene: TRBV13; CDR3aa: CASSTKRGGLDTQYF
d_gene: TRBD1; abundance: -; j_gene: TRBJ1-6; v_gene: TRBV30; CDR3aa: CAWDRVNSPLHF
d_gene: -; abundance: few; j_gene: TRBJ2-1; v_gene: TRBV7-6; CDR3aa: CASSHYNEQFF
d_gene: TRBD2; abundance: -; j_gene: TRBJ2-7; v_gene: TRBV5-6; CDR3aa: CASRSSGEQYF
d_gene: -; abundance: -; j_gene: TRBJ2-5; v_gene: TRBV18; CDR3aa: CASSPGRAPETQYF
d_gene: TRBD1; abundance: few; j_gene: TRBJ1-5; v_gene: TRBV19; CDR3aa: CASSIRDRGVQPQHF
d_gene: TRBD2; abundance: -; j_gene: TRBJ2-7; v_gene: TRBV7-8; CDR3aa: CASSLMALAGAGEQYF
d_gene: -; abundance: -; j_gene: TRBJ1-6; v_gene: TRBV5-1; CDR3aa: CASSLGHPQGSPLHF
d_gene: TRBD1; abundance: -; j_gene: TRBJ1-1; v_gene: TRBV9; CDR3aa: CASSLTGGFGEAFF
d_gene: -; abundance: -; j_gene: TRBJ2-1; v_gene: TRBV7-9; CDR3aa: CASGNSYNEQFF
d_gene: TRBD1; abundance: -; j_gene: TRBJ2-2; v_gene: TRBV29-1; CDR3aa: CSGYRGRNTGELFF
d_gene: TRBD2; abundance: -; j_gene: TRBJ2-7; v_gene: TRBV6-1; CDR3aa: CASSASGGAPSSYEQYF
d_gene: TRBD1; abundance: -; j_gene: TRBJ2-7; v_gene: TRBV10-3; CDR3aa: CAISGPQGYEQYF
d_gene: TRBD2; abundance: -; j_gene: TRBJ2-1; v_gene: TRBV5-1; CDR3aa: CASSLRTLAGTTYNEQFF
d_gene: -; abundance: -; j_gene: TRBJ1-6; v_gene: TRBV30; CDR3aa: CAWIFLREAHF
d_gene: -; abundance: -; j_gene: TRBJ1-6; v_gene: TRBV21-1; CDR3aa: CASSNFRGKGYSYNSPLHF
d_gene: TRBD2; abundance: -; j_gene: TRBJ2-1; v_gene: TRBV4-1; CDR3aa: CASRLAGTNEQFF
d_gene: TRBD1; abundance: few; j_gene: TRBJ1-1; v_gene: TRBV6-5; CDR3aa: CASRGQVTTEAFF
d_gene: -; abundance: -; j_gene: TRBJ2-3; v_gene: TRBV9; CDR3aa: CASSVWTDSDTQYF
d_gene: TRBD1; abundance: -; j_gene: TRBJ1-1; v_gene: TRBV27; CDR3aa: CASSSTGDTEAFF
d_gene: -; abundance: few; j_gene: TRBJ2-7; v_gene: TRBV10-3; CDR3aa: CAISDSQRSRYF
d_gene: -; abundance: -; j_gene: TRBJ2-7; v_gene: TRBV2; CDR3aa: CASRAQGSSYEQYF
d_gene: -; abundance: -; j_gene: TRBJ1-2; v_gene: TRBV29-1; CDR3aa: CSAVGQSNYGYTF
d_gene: -; abundance: -; j_gene: TRBJ2-1; v_gene: TRBV23-1; CDR3aa: CASSLHRGGRGSQFF
d_gene: -; abundance: -; j_gene: TRBJ2-7; v_gene: TRBV5-1; CDR3aa: CASSLGGGEFSEQYF
d_gene: TRBD1; abundance: -; j_gene: TRBJ2-5; v_gene: TRBV18; CDR3aa: CASSSTGGPQETQYF
d_gene: -; abundance: -; j_gene: TRBJ1-1; v_gene: TRBV6-1; CDR3aa: CASTLSRGTEAFF
d_gene: -; abundance: once; j_gene: TRBJ1-2; v_gene: TRBV7-2; CDR3aa: CASSLRGVVNYGYTF
d_gene: -; abundance: -; j_gene: TRBJ1-5; v_gene: TRBV6-6; CDR3aa: CASSYSGGLVQPQHF
d_gene: TRBD1; abundance: -; j_gene: TRBJ1-2; v_gene: TRBV9; CDR3aa: CASSVGSVTGGGGYTF
d_gene: TRBD1; abundance: -; j_gene: TRBJ1-6; v_gene: TRBV2; CDR3aa: CASSEDRGGNSPLHF
d_gene: -; abundance: -; j_gene: TRBJ1-6; v_gene: TRBV7-8; CDR3aa: CASSNGPGNSPLHF
d_gene: -; abundance: -; j_gene: TRBJ1-2; v_gene: TRBV6-1; CDR3aa: CASSDSSYFYGYTF
d_gene: TRBD1; abundance: -; j_gene: TRBJ2-1; v_gene: TRBV7-6; CDR3aa: CASSSRTGGWGEQFF